This is a list of T cell receptor beta chains from one sample in a study of early T cells in non-severe SARS-CoV-2 infection. One entry per CDR3 protein, called by TCRdb with MiXCR from the 5' RACE reads. Among 45,000 to 65,000 distinct CDR3 sequences listed, 7% to 10% were seen once. Sequencing used whole blood. These receptor sequences come from an adult who was a healthcare worker with PCR-confirmed SARS-CoV-2 infection or an uninfected control (not recorded which). Both conserved end residues are part of each CDR3. A D gene is named only where the DNA matches it firmly. For some rows the clone size is stated as once, few or many, or as a class when expanded; others skip it.

>few|TRBJ1-2|TRBV28|NA
TGTGCCAGCAGTTTATCCAGCTATGGCTACACCTTC
CASSLSSYGYTF
>many|TRBJ2-3|TRBV10-1|TRBD1
TGCGCCAGCAGTGGTGGGGCAACCGGGACAGGGGCCGTGAATACGCAGTATTTT
CASSGGATGTGAVNTQYF
>many|TRBJ2-2|TRBV12-3/TRBV12-4|NA
TGTGCCAGCAGTCTTGCCAGATCCTACACCGGGGAGCTGTTTTTT
CASSLARSYTGELFF
>many|TRBJ2-2|TRBV4-2|NA
TGTGCCAGCAGCCAGCCTACCTCGAACACCGGGGAGCTGTTTTTT
CASSQPTSNTGELFF
>NA|TRBJ2-2|TRBV7-9|TRBD1
TGTGCCAGCAGCGGACAGGGGGCGCTCAACACCGGGGAGCTGTTTTTT
CASSGQGALNTGELFF
>many|TRBJ2-1|TRBV30|TRBD2
TGTGCCTGGAGGTTAAGCGGGAGTGGCAATGAGCAGTTCTTC
CAWRLSGSGNEQFF
>many|TRBJ1-2|TRBV20-1|NA
TGCAGTGCTAGTCAGGGAGTCCATGGCTACACCTTC
CSASQGVHGYTF
>many|TRBJ1-3|TRBV12-3/TRBV12-4|NA
TGTGCCAGCAGTTTCAGGGTCTCTGAAAACACCATATATTTT
CASSFRVSENTIYF
>many|TRBJ1-5|TRBV14|NA
TGTGCCAGCAGCCAAGGGGTTGGTCAGCCCCAGCATTTT
CASSQGVGQPQHF
>NA|TRBJ1-4|TRBV7-2|NA
TGTGCCAGCAGCTTTCAGGGGAAGACTAATGAAAAACTGTTTTTT
CASSFQGKTNEKLFF
>many|TRBJ2-7|TRBV30|TRBD2
TGTGCCTTATGGACGGGGGGCTACGAGCAGTACTTC
CALWTGGYEQYF
>NA|TRBJ1-1|TRBV7-9|TRBD1
TGTGCCAGCAGCCCGACAGGGGTTGGTAGCACTGAAGCTTTCTTT
CASSPTGVGSTEAFF
>many|TRBJ2-3|TRBV6-1|NA
TGTGCCAGCAGCGCCACAGGGGATACGCAGTATTTT
CASSATGDTQYF
>NA|TRBJ2-2|TRBV2|TRBD2
TGTGCCAGCATCAGGACTAGCGGGAGGACCGGGGAGCTGTTTTTT
CASIRTSGRTGELFF
>many|TRBJ2-3|TRBV19|NA
TGTGCCAGTAGCCGGGCCAGCACAGATACGCAGTATTTT
CASSRASTDTQYF
>NA|TRBJ1-1|TRBV7-6|NA
TGTGCCAGCAGCTTAGCCCCAGGGAACGCTGAAGCTTTCTTT
CASSLAPGNAEAFF
>many|TRBJ1-2|TRBV30|TRBD1
TGTGCCTGGTCCTTGGGACAGTTCTACACCTTC
CAWSLGQFYTF
>many|TRBJ2-7|TRBV28|NA
TGTGCCAGCAGCCAGACCCAGACCTACGAGCAGTACTTC
CASSQTQTYEQYF
>NA|TRBJ2-7|TRBV19|TRBD2
TGTGCCAGCTCCGGGACTAGCGGTGATGGCAGGTACTTC
CASSGTSGDGRYF
>many|TRBJ1-2|TRBV10-3|NA
TGTGCCATCAGTGAGGGGGAGAAACGATTGGTTGGCTACACCTTC
CAISEGEKRLVGYTF
>many|TRBJ2-1|TRBV7-9|NA
TGTGCCAGCAGCTTAGTCCGGGACGGTAATGAGTTCTTC
CASSLVRDGNEFF
>many|TRBJ2-3|TRBV20-1|NA
TGCAGTGCTGTCCGTTTTAGCGGAACCACAGATACGCAGTATTTT
CSAVRFSGTTDTQYF
>many|TRBJ2-1|TRBV5-8|NA
TGTGCCAGCAGCCTAGTGGAGGGTTGGGAGCAGTTCTTC
CASSLVEGWEQFF
>once|TRBJ2-7|TRBV19|TRBD1
TGTGCCAGTAGTGATATAAGGCGGACAGGGAATACCTACGAGCAGTACTTC
CASSDIRRTGNTYEQYF
>many|TRBJ2-3|TRBV20-1|NA
TGCAGTGCTAGCTGGAGGGGGCGCGCAGATACGCAGTATTTT
CSASWRGRADTQYF
>many|TRBJ1-1|TRBV6-1|NA
TGTGCCAGCAGTATACCAGACCAGACAGGAAACACTGAAGCTTTCTTT
CASSIPDQTGNTEAFF
>NA|TRBJ1-6|TRBV7-2|NA
TGTGCCAGCAGATCCGGCGGCCCCCTCCACTTT
CASRSGGPLHF
>many|TRBJ2-3|TRBV9|TRBD1
TGTGCCAGCAGTGACAGGGTCCCCACAGATACGCAGTATTTT
CASSDRVPTDTQYF
>many|TRBJ1-1|TRBV9|NA
TGTGCCAGCAGCGTCGATGGGACTTCACAAGAAGCTTTCTTT
CASSVDGTSQEAFF
>many|TRBJ2-7|TRBV29-1|NA
TGCAGCGTTCTTGGTGGGGGTTTCTACGAGCAGTACTTC
CSVLGGGFYEQYF
>many|TRBJ1-6|TRBV30|NA
TGTGCCTGGAGTGTTCGCGGAAGGGGGTCTAATTCACCCCTCCACTTT
CAWSVRGRGSNSPLHF
>many|TRBJ2-1|TRBV5-1|NA
TGCGCCAGCAGCTTGGAGTGGGATGAGCAGTTCTTC
CASSLEWDEQFF
>many|TRBJ2-7|TRBV5-1|TRBD1
TGCGCCAGCAGCTTTGGGACAGGGGCCTACGAGCAGTACTTC
CASSFGTGAYEQYF
>many|TRBJ1-2|TRBV6-5|NA
TGTGCCAGCCGGAGGTGGTTGGTGGATAAAGGCTATGGCTACACCTTC
CASRRWLVDKGYGYTF
>many|TRBJ1-5|TRBV19|TRBD1
TGTGCCAGTAGCCAGACCGACAGGGGCGACCAGCCCCAGCATTTT
CASSQTDRGDQPQHF
>many|TRBJ1-1|TRBV20-1|NA
TGCAGTGCTACGAGGGCCCATTTCACTGAAGCTTTCTTT
CSATRAHFTEAFF
>few|TRBJ2-3|TRBV7-9|NA
TGTGCCAGCAGGCCTCAACGAGGGACGCAGTATTTT
CASRPQRGTQYF
>few|TRBJ2-5|TRBV7-8|NA
TGTGCCAGCAGCTGGATACAAGCGGACCAAGAGACCCAGTACTTC
CASSWIQADQETQYF
>NA|TRBJ1-2|TRBV12-3/TRBV12-4|NA
TGTGCCAGCAGTTTCGGTCTCTTGAACTATGGCTACACCTTC
CASSFGLLNYGYTF
>few|TRBJ2-1|TRBV12-3/TRBV12-4|TRBD2
TGTGCCAGCACCCCATGGTTGGGACTAGCATCGGCGGAGCAGTTCTTC
CASTPWLGLASAEQFF
>many|TRBJ2-3|TRBV6-6|NA
TGTGCCGCCAGGGACACCACAGATACGCAGTATTTT
CAARDTTDTQYF
>many|TRBJ2-1|TRBV6-2/TRBV6-3|NA
TGTGCCAGCAGTAGGACCCCTTTCGAGGTCAATGAGCAGTTCTTC
CASSRTPFEVNEQFF
>many|TRBJ1-4|TRBV12-3/TRBV12-4|NA
TGTGCCAGCAGTTTAGTAGGCGTTTCCGATGAAAAACTGTTTTTT
CASSLVGVSDEKLFF
>NA|TRBJ1-2|TRBV29-1|NA
TGCAGCGCGCAAACCCCAAAGGACTATGGCTACACCTTC
CSAQTPKDYGYTF
>NA|TRBJ1-2|TRBV12-3/TRBV12-4|NA
TGTGCCAGCAGTCTCCCCTTGTCCTATGGCTACACCTTC
CASSLPLSYGYTF
>many|TRBJ2-7|TRBV7-2|NA
TGTGCCAGTGCGAGGGACTGGAGCTCCTACGAGCAGTACTTC
CASARDWSSYEQYF
>NA|TRBJ2-2|TRBV5-1|TRBD2
TGCGCCAGCCATTTCAGCGGGGGGAACACCGGGGAGCTGTTTTTT
CASHFSGGNTGELFF
>medium-sized|TRBJ1-1|TRBV7-9|NA
TGTGCCAGCAGCTTAGTCAAGGATGAAGCTTTCTTT
CASSLVKDEAFF
>many|TRBJ2-7|TRBV20-1|TRBD2
TGCAGTGCTCTTACCCCTAGCGGGGGATCCTACGAGCAGTACTTC
CSALTPSGGSYEQYF
>NA|TRBJ2-6|TRBV5-4|TRBD2
TGTGCCAGCAGCTTGGGAGCGGGACCCCTCTCTGGGGCCAACGTCCTGACTTTC
CASSLGAGPLSGANVLTF
>many|TRBJ2-1|TRBV19|TRBD1
TGTGCCAGTAGTACGGGACAGAACTACAATGAGCAGTTCTTC
CASSTGQNYNEQFF
>few|TRBJ2-7|TRBV11-2|NA
TGTGCCAGCAGACTGACCCAGGGCGGCTACGAGCAGTACTTC
CASRLTQGGYEQYF
>NA|TRBJ2-7|TRBV5-1|NA
TGCGCCAGCAGACGATTGACAGATTCCTACGAGCAGTACTTC
CASRRLTDSYEQYF
>many|TRBJ2-5|TRBV7-9|NA
TGTGCCAGCAGCTCCTTCACCCAGGCTGGATTCGAGACCCAGTACTTC
CASSSFTQAGFETQYF
>many|TRBJ2-1|TRBV19|NA
TGTGCCAGTACCCTAGAGGCCGTTTATTCAGACAATGAGCAGTTCTTC
CASTLEAVYSDNEQFF
>few|TRBJ2-1|TRBV7-2|NA
TGTGCCAGCAGCCCCTACAATGAGCAGTTCTTC
CASSPYNEQFF
>many|TRBJ1-2|TRBV25-1|NA
TGTGCCAGCAAGGGGCCCCTTAGCTATGGCTACACCTTC
CASKGPLSYGYTF
>many|TRBJ1-2|TRBV29-1|NA
TGCAGCGTTTCCGGCGGATCCTCCAATGGCTACACCTTC
CSVSGGSSNGYTF
>many|TRBJ2-1|TRBV7-2|NA
TGTGCCAGCAGCTTATGGTCCGTCAATGAGCAGTTCTTC
CASSLWSVNEQFF
>many|TRBJ1-5|TRBV19|TRBD1
TGTGCCAGTAGTTCCTCGACAGGGGGCTATGATCAGCCCCAGCATTTT
CASSSSTGGYDQPQHF